The sequence of this T cell receptor beta chain was determined in a study of human T cells and chemical hapten exposure. The sample's time point: patch test 1, 2 weeks after DPC sensitization. Treatment meaning: therapeutic diphenylcyclopropenone sensitization with weekly scalp DPC. Blood was collected ahead of every patch test applied. The germline V and J ends were trimmed by 3 bases and 1 base, with 14 bases remaining between them. CDR3 length equals 16 residues. Germline V gene lookup returns CDR1 SGHTA and CDR2 FQGNSA. In TCRdb, the RACE reads were re-called with MiXCR into one record per CDR3 protein. The data show approximately 90,000 distinct CDR3 sequences, with about 10% seen just once and less than 2.5% held by the top ten.

The chain couples TRBV7-2 to TRBJ2-3; TRBD2 might be the D (6 bases). The material was whole blood, obtained in connection with sensitization to the hapten diphenylcyclopropenone (DPC). This TCR was sampled from a middle-aged man with alopecia areata. Some clones in this sample may be carry-over from other donors' samples. CDR3 in amino acids: CASSFRSGSRTDTQYF. The CDR3 nucleotides read TGTGCCAGCAGCTTCAGAAGCGGGTCCCGCACAGATACGCAGTATTTT.